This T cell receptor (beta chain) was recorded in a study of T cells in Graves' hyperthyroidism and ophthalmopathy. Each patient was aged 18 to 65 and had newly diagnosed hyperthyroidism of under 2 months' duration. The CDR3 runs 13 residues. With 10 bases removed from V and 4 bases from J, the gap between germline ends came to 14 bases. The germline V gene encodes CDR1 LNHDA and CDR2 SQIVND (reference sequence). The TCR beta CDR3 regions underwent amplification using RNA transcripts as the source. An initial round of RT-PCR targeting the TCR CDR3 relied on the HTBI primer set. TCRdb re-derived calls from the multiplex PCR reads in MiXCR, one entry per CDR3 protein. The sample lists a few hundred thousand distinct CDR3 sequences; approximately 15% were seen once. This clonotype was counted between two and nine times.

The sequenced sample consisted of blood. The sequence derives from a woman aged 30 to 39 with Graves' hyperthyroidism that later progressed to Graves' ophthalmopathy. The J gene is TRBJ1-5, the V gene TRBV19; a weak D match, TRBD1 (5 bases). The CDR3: CATNNGGNQPQHF. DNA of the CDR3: TGTGCCACTAATAACGGGGGGAATCAGCCCCAGCATTTT.